Here is one T cell receptor (beta chain) with its context. This record comes from a study of neoadjuvant anti-PD-1 for oral cavity cancer. Profiled with immunoSEQ multiplex PCR; TCRdb holds only in-frame clones, not every one. Among more than 7,000 clones listed, 55% to 70% were seen once. Time point here: after neoadjuvant nivolumab, at surgical resection. This TCR was sampled from a person between 40 and 79 years old with oral cavity squamous cell carcinoma. Sequencing used PBMCs, obtained after nivolumab (anti-PD-1) treatment.

As DNA, the CDR3 is TGCGCCAGCAGCCAAGATACGGCGCTTTACTATGGCTACACCTTC. Protein sequence: CASSQDTALYYGYTF. The chain links TRBV4-3 to TRBJ1-2; unclear D gene. Deletions cut 0 bases from V and 3 bases from J, with 11 bases between. The CDR3 runs to 15 residues. Looked up from germline, CDR1 is LGHNA and CDR2 is YSLEER.